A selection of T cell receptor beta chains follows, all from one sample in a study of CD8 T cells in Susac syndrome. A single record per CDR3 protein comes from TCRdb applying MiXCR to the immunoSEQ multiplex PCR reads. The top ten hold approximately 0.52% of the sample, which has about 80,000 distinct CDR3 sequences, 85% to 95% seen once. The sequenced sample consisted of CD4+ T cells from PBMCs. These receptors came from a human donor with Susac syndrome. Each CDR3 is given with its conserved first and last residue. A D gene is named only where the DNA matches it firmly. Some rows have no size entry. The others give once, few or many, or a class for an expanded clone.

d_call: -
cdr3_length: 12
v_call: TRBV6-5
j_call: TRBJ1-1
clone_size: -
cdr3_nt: TGTGCCAGCAGTTTTAAGGGCACTGAAGCTTTCTTT
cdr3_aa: CASSFKGTEAFF

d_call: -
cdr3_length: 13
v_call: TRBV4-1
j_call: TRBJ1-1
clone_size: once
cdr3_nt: TGCGCCAGCAAGGCGCAGGAGAACACTGAAGCTTTCTTT
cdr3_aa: CASKAQENTEAFF

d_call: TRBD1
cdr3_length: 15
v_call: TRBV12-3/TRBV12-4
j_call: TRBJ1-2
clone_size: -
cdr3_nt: TGTGCCAGCAGTTGGGGTGAGGGGACAGGGGACGGCTACACCTTC
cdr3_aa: CASSWGEGTGDGYTF

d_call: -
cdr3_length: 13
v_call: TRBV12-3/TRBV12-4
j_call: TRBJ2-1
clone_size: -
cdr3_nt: TGTGCCAGCAGTTTCTACTTCGACAATGAGCAGTTCTTC
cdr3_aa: CASSFYFDNEQFF

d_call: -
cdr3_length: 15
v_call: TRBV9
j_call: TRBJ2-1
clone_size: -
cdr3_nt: TGTGCCAGCAGCTCCTTGGGGGTTCCCTACAATGAGCAGTTCTTC
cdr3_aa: CASSSLGVPYNEQFF

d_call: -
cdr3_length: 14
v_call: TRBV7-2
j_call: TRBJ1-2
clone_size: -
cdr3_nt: TGTGCCAGCAGCTTAGCTCTGACAGGCTATGGCTACACCTTC
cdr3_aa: CASSLALTGYGYTF

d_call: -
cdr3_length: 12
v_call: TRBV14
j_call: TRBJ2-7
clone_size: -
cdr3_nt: TGTGCCAGCAGCCGACTAAACTACGAGCAGTACTTC
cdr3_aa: CASSRLNYEQYF

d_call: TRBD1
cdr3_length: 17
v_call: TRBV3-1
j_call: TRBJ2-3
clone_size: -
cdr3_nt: TGTGCCAGCAGCCGGACAGGGTTGGTCCACGGCACAGATACGCAGTATTTT
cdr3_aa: CASSRTGLVHGTDTQYF

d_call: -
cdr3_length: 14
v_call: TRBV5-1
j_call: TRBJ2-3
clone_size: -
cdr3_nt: TGCGCCAGCAGCTTGGAGGGATTAAGGGATACGCAGTATTTT
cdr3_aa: CASSLEGLRDTQYF

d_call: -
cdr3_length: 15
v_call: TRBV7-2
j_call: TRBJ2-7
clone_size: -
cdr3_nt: TGTGCCAGCAGCTTTATGACAGGCGTCTTCTACGAGCAGTACTTC
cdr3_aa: CASSFMTGVFYEQYF

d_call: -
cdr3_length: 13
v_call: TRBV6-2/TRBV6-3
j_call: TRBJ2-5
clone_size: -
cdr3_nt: TGTGCCAGCAGACAGGCGTCCAAAGAGACCCAGTACTTC
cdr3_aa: CASRQASKETQYF

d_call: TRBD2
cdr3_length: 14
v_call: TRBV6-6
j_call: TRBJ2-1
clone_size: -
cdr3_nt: TGTGCCAGCAGTTATTCAGCGGGAGAGAATGAGCAGTTCTTC
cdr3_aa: CASSYSAGENEQFF

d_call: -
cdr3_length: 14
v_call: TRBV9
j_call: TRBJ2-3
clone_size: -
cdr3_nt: TGTGCCAGCAGCCCCAGGGGGGACACAGATACGCAGTATTTT
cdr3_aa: CASSPRGDTDTQYF

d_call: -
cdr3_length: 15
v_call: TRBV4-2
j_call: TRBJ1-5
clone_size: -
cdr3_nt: TGTGCCAGCAGCAAAGAGGTGGGACCCAGGCAGCCCCAGCATTTT
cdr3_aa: CASSKEVGPRQPQHF

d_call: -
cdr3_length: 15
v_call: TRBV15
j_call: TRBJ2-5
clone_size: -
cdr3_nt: TGTGCCACCAGCAACGGACAGAGGCTCACCGGGACCCAGTACTTC
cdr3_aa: CATSNGQRLTGTQYF

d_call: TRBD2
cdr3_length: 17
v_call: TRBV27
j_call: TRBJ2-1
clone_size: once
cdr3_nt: TGTGCCAGCAGTTTACCCCCGGGGGCTAGCGGGAAGGATGAGCAGTTCTTC
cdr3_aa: CASSLPPGASGKDEQFF

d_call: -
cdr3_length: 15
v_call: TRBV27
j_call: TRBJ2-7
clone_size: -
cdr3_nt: TGTGCCAGCAGTTTATCCCAGGCTCGTTTTCACGAGCAGTACTTC
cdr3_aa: CASSLSQARFHEQYF

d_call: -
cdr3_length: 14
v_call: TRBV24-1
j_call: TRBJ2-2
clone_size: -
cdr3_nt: TGTGCCACCTCGCGAGGACAGAACACCGGGGAGCTGTTTTTT
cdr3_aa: CATSRGQNTGELFF

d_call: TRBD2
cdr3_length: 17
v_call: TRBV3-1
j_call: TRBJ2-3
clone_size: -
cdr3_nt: TGTGCCAGCAGCCTCCAAGGACTAGCGGGGGTCACAGATACGCAGTATTTT
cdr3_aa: CASSLQGLAGVTDTQYF

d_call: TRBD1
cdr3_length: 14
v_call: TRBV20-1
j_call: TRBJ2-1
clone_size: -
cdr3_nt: TGCAGTGCAACGGGACAGGGGGTTCACAATGAGCAGTTCTTC
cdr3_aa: CSATGQGVHNEQFF

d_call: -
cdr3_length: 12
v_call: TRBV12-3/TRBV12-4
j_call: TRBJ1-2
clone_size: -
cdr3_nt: TGTGCCAGCAGCCACCGACAGGAGGGCTACACCTTC
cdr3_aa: CASSHRQEGYTF

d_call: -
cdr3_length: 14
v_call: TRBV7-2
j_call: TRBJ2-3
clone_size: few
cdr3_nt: TGTGCCAGCAGTCTCGGGTTAGCTACAGATATGCAGTATTTT
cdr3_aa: CASSLGLATDMQYF

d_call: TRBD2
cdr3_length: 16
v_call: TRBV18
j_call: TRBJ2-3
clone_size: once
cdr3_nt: TGTGCCAGCTCACCGGGACTCGCCGCGGGAGAAGATACGCAGTATTTT
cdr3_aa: CASSPGLAAGEDTQYF

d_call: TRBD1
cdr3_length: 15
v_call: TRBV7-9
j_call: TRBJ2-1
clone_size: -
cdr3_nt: TGTGCCAGCAGCGTAGACAGGGGAACCTACAATGAGCAGTTCTTC
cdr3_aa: CASSVDRGTYNEQFF

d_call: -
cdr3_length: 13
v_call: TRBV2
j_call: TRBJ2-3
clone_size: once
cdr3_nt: TGTGCCAGCAGTGTTGAAATGGTGGATACGCAGTATTTT
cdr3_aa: CASSVEMVDTQYF

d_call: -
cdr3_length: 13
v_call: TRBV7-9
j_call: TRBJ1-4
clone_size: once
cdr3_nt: TGTGCCAGCAGCTGGGACCTTATGGGAAAACTGTTTTTT
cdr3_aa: CASSWDLMGKLFF

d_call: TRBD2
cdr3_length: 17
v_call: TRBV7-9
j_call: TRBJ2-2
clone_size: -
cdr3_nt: TGTGCCAGCAGAAAGGGGACTAGCGCTTTCAACACCGGGGAGCTGTTTTTT
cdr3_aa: CASRKGTSAFNTGELFF

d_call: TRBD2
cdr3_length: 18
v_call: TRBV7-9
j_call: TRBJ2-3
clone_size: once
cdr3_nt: TGTGCCAGCAGCCAAGGGGTAGCGGGAGGCCCGGGGACAGATACGCAGTATTTT
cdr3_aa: CASSQGVAGGPGTDTQYF

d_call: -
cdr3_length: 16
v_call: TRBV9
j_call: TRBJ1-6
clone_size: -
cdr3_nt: TGTGCCAGCAGCGTAGGACCCGGGGGCGGGAATTCACCCCTCCACTTT
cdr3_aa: CASSVGPGGGNSPLHF

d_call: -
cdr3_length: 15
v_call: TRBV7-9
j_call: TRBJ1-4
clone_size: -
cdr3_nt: TGTGCCAGCAGCTTAGACCTTACAACTAATGAAAAACTGTTTTTT
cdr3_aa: CASSLDLTTNEKLFF

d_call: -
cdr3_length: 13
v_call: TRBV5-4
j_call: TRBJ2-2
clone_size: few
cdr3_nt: TGTGCCAGCAGCTTAGGGAGCACCGGGGAGCTGTTTTTT
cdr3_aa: CASSLGSTGELFF

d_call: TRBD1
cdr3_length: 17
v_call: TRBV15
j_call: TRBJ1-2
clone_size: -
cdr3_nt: TGTGCCACCAGCAGAGACGTTCAGGGGGCGCGAAGCTATGGCTACACCTTC
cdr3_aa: CATSRDVQGARSYGYTF

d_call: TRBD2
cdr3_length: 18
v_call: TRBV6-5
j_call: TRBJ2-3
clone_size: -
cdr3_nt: TGTGCCAGCAGTTACTTATTATCGGCGGGGGGGCACGCAGATACGCAGTATTTT
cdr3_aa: CASSYLLSAGGHADTQYF

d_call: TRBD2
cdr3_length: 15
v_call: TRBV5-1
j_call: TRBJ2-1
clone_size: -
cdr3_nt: TGCGCCAGCAGATTCGCAAGCGGGGTTAACAATGAGCAGTTCTTC
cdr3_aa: CASRFASGVNNEQFF

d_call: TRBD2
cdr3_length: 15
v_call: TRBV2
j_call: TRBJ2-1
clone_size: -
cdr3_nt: TGTGCCTCCATATCTGGGCTAGCGGGAGGTAATGAGCAGTTCTTC
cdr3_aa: CASISGLAGGNEQFF

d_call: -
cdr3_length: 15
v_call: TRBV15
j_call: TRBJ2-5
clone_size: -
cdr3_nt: TGTGCCACCAGCTACCGACAGGCCGGGTGGGAGACCCAGTACTTC
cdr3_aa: CATSYRQAGWETQYF

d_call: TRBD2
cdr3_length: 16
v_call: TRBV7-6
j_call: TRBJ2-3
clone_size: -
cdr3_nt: TGTGCCAGCAGCTTGGCGGGGGGTCCTAGCACAGATACGCAGTATTTT
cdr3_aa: CASSLAGGPSTDTQYF

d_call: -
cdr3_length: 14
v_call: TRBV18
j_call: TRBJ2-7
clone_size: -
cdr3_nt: TGTGCCAGCTCACCAGCGGGACCCCCCTACGAGCAGTACTTC
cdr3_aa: CASSPAGPPYEQYF

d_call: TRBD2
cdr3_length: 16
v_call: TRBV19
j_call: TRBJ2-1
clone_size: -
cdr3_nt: TGTGCCAGTAGTATAGGCCTTGGGGGGGAGAGCGCTGAGCAGTTCTTC
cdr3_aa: CASSIGLGGESAEQFF

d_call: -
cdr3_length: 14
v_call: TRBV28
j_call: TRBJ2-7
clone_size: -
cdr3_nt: TGTGCCAGCGAAGGTGACAGGCCGCCCTACGAGCAGTACTTC
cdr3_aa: CASEGDRPPYEQYF

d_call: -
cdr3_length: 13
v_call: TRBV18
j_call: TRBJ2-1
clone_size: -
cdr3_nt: TGTGCCAGCTCACAAGAGTTAGGCAATGAGCAGTTCTTC
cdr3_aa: CASSQELGNEQFF

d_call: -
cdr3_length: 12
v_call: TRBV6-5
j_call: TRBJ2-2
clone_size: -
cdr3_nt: TGTGCCAGCAGTTCAGGGACCGGGGAGCTGTTTTTT
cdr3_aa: CASSSGTGELFF

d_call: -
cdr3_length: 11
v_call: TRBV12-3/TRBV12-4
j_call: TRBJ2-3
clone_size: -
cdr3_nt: TGTGCCAGCAGTTTCGCAGATACGCAGTATTTT
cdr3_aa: CASSFADTQYF

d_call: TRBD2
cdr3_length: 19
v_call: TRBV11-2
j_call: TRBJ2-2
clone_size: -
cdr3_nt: TGTGCCAGCAGCTTAGTCACCCTGGCTAGCGGGAGGGCCGCCGGGGAGCTGTTTTTT
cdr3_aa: CASSLVTLASGRAAGELFF

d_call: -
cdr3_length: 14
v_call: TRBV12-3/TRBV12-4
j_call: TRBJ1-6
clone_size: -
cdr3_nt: TGTGCCAGCAGTTTTGGCAGTAGGAATTCACCCCTCCACTTT
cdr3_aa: CASSFGSRNSPLHF

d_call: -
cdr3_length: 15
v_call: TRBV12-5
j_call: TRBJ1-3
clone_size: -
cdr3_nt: TGTGCTAGTGCCGGGTGGGTACTCTCTGGAAACACCATATATTTT
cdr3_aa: CASAGWVLSGNTIYF